The source of this T cell receptor (beta chain) is a study of Ad26.COV2.S vaccination and SARS-CoV-2 variants. Turning to the study itself: Intramuscularly, Ad26.COV2.S was given either once or twice, 56 days apart. Study-wide results and limits: Total responses of T cells may have been underestimated by the analyses of TCR breadth and depth. Breadth of non-spike TCRs did not differ between vaccinees and placebo recipients.

Described treatment: about 20 received Ad26.COV2.S at low or high dose, single or two shots; about 5 received placebo; per-sample allocation not given. Specimens were obtained on day 63 following the first vaccine or placebo injection. Expressing Wuhan-strain SARS-CoV-2 spike, an Ad26 vector served as the vaccine. For this clone: The antigen remains unidentified.

The repertoire was sequenced with immunoSEQ multiplex PCR; TCRdb's copy has only in-frame clones and lacks some. The sample holds roughly 450,000 clones, 90% seen once. Sequenced here: peripheral blood, sampled in a trial of Ad26.COV2.S vaccine versus placebo. This clonotype was obtained from a person aged 18-65 years who received the Ad26.COV2.S COVID-19 vaccine or a placebo.

CDR3 sequence (DNA): TGTGCCAGCAGCGTAGCCGGACAGCTGAACACTGAAGCTTTCTTT. Its translation is CASSVAGQLNTEAFF. V and J are TRBV9 and TRBJ1-1; weak D call: TRBD1 (6 bases). Trimming took off 0 bases at V and 0 bases at J, with 9 bases between the two ends. Germline V gene data show CDR1 as SGDLS and CDR2 as YYNGEE. This CDR3 comprises 15 residues.